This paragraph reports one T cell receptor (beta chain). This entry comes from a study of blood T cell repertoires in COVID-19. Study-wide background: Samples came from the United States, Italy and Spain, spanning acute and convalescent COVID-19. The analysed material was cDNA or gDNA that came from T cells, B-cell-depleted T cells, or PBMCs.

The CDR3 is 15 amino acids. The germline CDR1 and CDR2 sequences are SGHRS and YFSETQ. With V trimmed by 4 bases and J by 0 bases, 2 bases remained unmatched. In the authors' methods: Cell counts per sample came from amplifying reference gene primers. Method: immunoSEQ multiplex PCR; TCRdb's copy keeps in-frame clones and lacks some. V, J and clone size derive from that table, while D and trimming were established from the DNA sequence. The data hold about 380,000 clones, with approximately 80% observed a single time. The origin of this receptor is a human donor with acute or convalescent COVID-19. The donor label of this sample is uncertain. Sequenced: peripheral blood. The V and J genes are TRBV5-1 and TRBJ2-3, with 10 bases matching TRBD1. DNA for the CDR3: TGCGCCAGCAGCGTGGACAGGGGGAGCACAGATACGCAGTATTTT. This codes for CASSVDRGSTDTQYF.